Listed here are 19 T cell receptor beta chains from one sample, sequenced in a study of shared clonotypes between healthy human individuals. CD45RO-negative CD8 cells positively selected for CCR7 made up the naive population, which excluded terminally differentiated effector memory CD45RA+ cells. The assay was immunoSEQ multiplex PCR, and TCRdb's table has in-frame clones only and misses some. The sample records about 590,000 clones, less than 97% being singletons. The sample comprised naive CD8+ T cells sorted from blood. These receptors were taken from a young woman in good health.

V is TRBV9 and J is TRBJ2-1; 10 bases agree with TRBD2. CDR1 and CDR2 from the germline V gene are SGDLS and YYNGEE. The ends lost 0 bases at V and 3 bases at J; junction bases unmatched: 9. This CDR3 region has 18 residues. In nucleotides, the CDR3 is TGTGCCAGCAGCGTAGCTACGGCTAGCGGGGGATACTACAATGAGCAGTTCTTC. Translated, it gives CASSVATASGGYYNEQFF. Based on the CDR3 plus reference TRBV9 and TRBJ2-1, the full variable domain is DSGVTQTPKHLITATGQRVTLRCSPRSGDLSVYWYQQSLDQGLQFLIQYYNGEERAKGNILERFSAQQFPDLHSELNLSSLELGDSALYFCASSVATASGGYYNEQFFGPGTRLTVL.

The chain combines TRBV6-5 with TRBJ1-1; 7 nucleotides match TRBD1. Germline V gene sequence: CDR1 MNHEY, CDR2 SVGAGI. CDR3 size: 13 residues. V lost 6 bases and J lost 4; bases outside the gene matches: 5. The CDR3: CASRGDRVTEAFF. CDR3 nucleotides: TGTGCCAGCAGGGGAGACAGGGTCACTGAAGCTTTCTTT.

The V gene is TRBV15, the J gene TRBJ1-2; no clear D. Trimming took 1 base from V and 2 from J, leaving 17 bases between them. The CDR3 is made up of 17 amino acids. CDR1 and CDR2 from the germline V gene are LNHNV and YYDKDF (reference sequence). CDR3 residues: CATSRGRSSGRNYGYTF. The CDR3 DNA sequence: TGTGCCACCAGCAGAGGACGGAGTTCGGGCCGCAACTATGGCTACACCTTC.

The rearrangement uses TRBV13 and TRBJ2-1; 7 nucleotides align to TRBD1. After removal of 5 bases from V and 9 bases from J, the junction contained 4 bases not matched to a gene. The CDR3 spans 12 residues. Germline V lookup: CDR1 PRHDT, CDR2 FYEKMQ (reference sequence). The CDR3 sequence: CASSTGVVEQFF. CDR3 in DNA: TGTGCCAGCAGCACAGGGGTTGTTGAGCAGTTCTTC.

The chain links TRBV16 to TRBJ2-1; weak D call: TRBD1 (6 bases). This CDR3 region has 11 residues. Trimming cost V 4 bases and J 10 bases, with 8 bases left between them. CDR1 and CDR2 (germline): KGHSY, FQNENV. CDR3 in amino acids: CASSRGQEQFF. The CDR3 DNA is TGTGCCAGCAGCCGCGGACAGGAGCAGTTCTTC.

The rearrangement joins TRBV19 to TRBJ2-7, with TRBD1 as a possible D gene (6 bases). Germline CDR1 reads LNHDA; CDR2 reads SQIVND (reference sequence). CDR3 length: 14 residues. Deletions cut 3 bases from V and 2 bases from J, with 11 bases between. The CDR3 region has the DNA TGTGCCAGTAGTATCCAGGGGACCCCCTACGAGCAGTACTTC. As protein: CASSIQGTPYEQYF.

CDR3 loop: CASSPWPAGTGELFF. CDR3 coding DNA: TGTGCCAGCAGCCCATGGCCGGCAGGCACCGGGGAGCTGTTTTTT. This chain uses TRBV27 with TRBJ2-2; D not resolved. CDR1 and CDR2 (germline): MNHEY, SMNVEV (reference sequence). This CDR3 is built from 15 residues. V shed 6 bases and J shed 4 bases, with 15 bases lying between them.

The chain has TRBV4-1 and TRBJ2-1; the D gene is possibly TRBD2 (6 bases). This CDR3 is 15 amino acids long. Germline values: CDR1 MGHRA, CDR2 YSYEKL. V was shortened by 1 base and J by 9 bases, with 16 bases between the two germline ends. This chain's CDR3 is CASSQVGGSGSEQFF. DNA for the CDR3: TGCGCCAGCAGCCAAGTTGGGGGGAGCGGTAGTGAGCAGTTCTTC.

The chain employs TRBV10-2 and TRBJ2-1; 13 bases are shared with TRBD2. V was pared by 2 bases and J by 6 bases, with 4 bases of the junction left unmatched. This CDR3 region has 16 residues. Germline CDR1 reads WSHSY; CDR2 reads SAAADI. The CDR3, as DNA: TGCGCCAGCAGTGAGCCTACTAGCGGGAGGGGCAATGAGCAGTTCTTC. Its protein product is CASSEPTSGRGNEQFF.

J is TRBJ2-5 and V is TRBV5-6, with D possibly TRBD2 on 5 matching bases. The CDR3 has 17 amino acids. Deletions cut 4 bases from V and 5 bases from J, with 24 bases between. The germline gives CDR1 SGHDT, CDR2 YYEEEE. The CDR3 reads CASSPPAAQRNGETQYF. The DNA of the CDR3 is TGTGCCAGCAGCCCTCCGGCGGCACAGCGGAATGGGGAGACCCAGTACTTC.

This clone showed up just a few times. This chain joins TRBV19 and TRBJ1-2; D is uncertain. This CDR3 spans 12 amino acids. The V and J ends lost 3 bases and 6 bases respectively, with 8 bases between them. Germline V gene sequence: CDR1 LNHDA, CDR2 SQIVND (reference sequence). The CDR3 reads CASSISFDGYTF. As DNA, the CDR3 is TGTGCCAGTAGTATCTCTTTCGATGGCTACACCTTC.

This clone has a handful of counts. The chain is built from TRBV6-1 and TRBJ1-2; D is perhaps TRBD1 (6 bases). Germline CDR1 MNHNS, CDR2 SASEGT. The CDR3 totals 11 residues. Trimming cost V 6 bases and J 7 bases, with 9 bases left between them. The CDR3 nucleotides are TGTGCCAGCAGCCGAGGGGGTGGCTACACCTTC. It is translated as CASSRGGGYTF.

V and J are TRBV5-4 and TRBJ2-7; D remains ambiguous. The CDR3 spans 14 residues. Germline V gene lookup returns CDR1 SGHNT and CDR2 YYREEE (reference sequence). V was pared by 4 bases and J by 0 bases, with 11 bases between. The CDR3 nucleotides are TGTGCCAGCAGCCCGGGTAGGGCCTCCTACGAGCAGTACTTC. It specifies CASSPGRASYEQYF. Full variable domain (rest looked up from reference TRBV5-4 and TRBJ2-7): ETGVTQSPTHLIKTRGQQVTLRCSSQSGHNTVSWYQQALGQGPQFIFQYYREEENGRGNFPPRFSGLQFPNYSSELNVNALELDDSALYLCASSPGRASYEQYFGPGTRLTVT.

The CDR3 DNA is TGTGCCAGCAGCAACGTTGGGGGTAGCAATCAGCCCCAGCATTTT. Its protein is CASSNVGGSNQPQHF. This chain connects TRBV28 to TRBJ1-5, with D perhaps matching TRBD1 (5 bases). Germline CDR1 reads MDHEN; CDR2 reads SYDVKM. CDR3 length equals 15 residues. The ends were cut back, 6 bases at V and 0 bases at J, with 12 bases in the middle.

The V call is TRBV6-5, the J call TRBJ2-7; 10 bases line up with TRBD2. Trimming took 10 bases from V and 4 from J; bases not matched to a gene: 13. Germline V CDR1 and CDR2: MNHEY, SVGAGI. The CDR3 has 15 amino acids. This CDR3 reads CATRRYGTSDYEQYF. CDR3 coding DNA: TGTGCCACCCGGCGATACGGGACTAGCGATTACGAGCAGTACTTC.

The CDR3 sequence is CASSLEGPNYGYTF. The CDR3 DNA reads TGTGCCAGCAGCTTAGAAGGGCCTAACTATGGCTACACCTTC. The chain couples TRBV7-8 to TRBJ1-2; D not certain. Germline V gene data show CDR1 as SGHVS and CDR2 as FQNEAQ. The CDR3 contains 14 residues. Trimming stripped 1 base from V and 0 bases from J, with 6 bases between.

The rearrangement uses TRBV27 and TRBJ2-7; D call uncertain. The CDR3 is 12 amino acids. The V gene's germline CDR1 is MNHEY and CDR2 SMNVEV (reference sequence). Trimming cost V 7 bases and J 1 base, with 8 bases left between them. The CDR3 DNA is TGTGCCAGCACCGACAATTCCTACGAGCAGTACTTC. It encodes CASTDNSYEQYF.

The gene calls are TRBV28 and TRBJ1-2; D is perhaps TRBD1 (5 bases). This CDR3 has 14 amino acids. The V end lost 3 bases, the J end lost 3 bases, and 11 bases lay between the germline ends. In germline, CDR1 is MDHEN, CDR2 SYDVKM. As DNA, the CDR3 is TGTGCCAGCAGTTTCCTAACAGGAGACTATGGCTACACCTTC. Protein: CASSFLTGDYGYTF.

This chain links TRBV27 with TRBJ2-7; D not resolved. The CDR3 consists of 15 residues. V lost 6 bases and J 0 bases, leaving 15 bases between the germline ends. Germline V CDR1 and CDR2: MNHEY, SMNVEV (reference sequence). Here the CDR3 DNA reads TGTGCCAGCAGATCTACAGCTTCAGGCTCCTACGAGCAGTACTTC. It is translated as CASRSTASGSYEQYF.